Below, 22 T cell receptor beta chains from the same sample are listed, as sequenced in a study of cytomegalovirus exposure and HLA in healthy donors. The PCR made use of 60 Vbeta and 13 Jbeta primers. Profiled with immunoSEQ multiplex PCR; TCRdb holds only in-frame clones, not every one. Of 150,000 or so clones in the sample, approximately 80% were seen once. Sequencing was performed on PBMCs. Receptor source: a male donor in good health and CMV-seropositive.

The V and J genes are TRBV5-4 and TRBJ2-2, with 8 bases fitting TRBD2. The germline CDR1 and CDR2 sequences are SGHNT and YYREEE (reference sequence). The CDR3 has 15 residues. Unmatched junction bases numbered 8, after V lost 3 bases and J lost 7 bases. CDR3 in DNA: TGTGCCAGCAGCTCCCCGGAGCGGGGGATCGGGGAGCTGTTTTTT. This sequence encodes CASSSPERGIGELFF.

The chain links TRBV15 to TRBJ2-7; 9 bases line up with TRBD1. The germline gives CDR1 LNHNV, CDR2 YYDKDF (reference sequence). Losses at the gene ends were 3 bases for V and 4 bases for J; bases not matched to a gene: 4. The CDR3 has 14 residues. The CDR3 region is CATSSDRGVYEQYF. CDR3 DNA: TGTGCCACCAGCAGCGACAGGGGGGTTTACGAGCAGTACTTC.

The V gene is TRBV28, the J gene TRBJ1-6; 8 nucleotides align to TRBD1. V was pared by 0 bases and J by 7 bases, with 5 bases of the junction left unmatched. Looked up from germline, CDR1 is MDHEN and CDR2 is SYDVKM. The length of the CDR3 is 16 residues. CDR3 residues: CASSLWGGQVNSPLHF. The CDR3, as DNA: TGTGCCAGCAGTTTATGGGGGGGACAGGTGAATTCACCCCTCCACTTT.

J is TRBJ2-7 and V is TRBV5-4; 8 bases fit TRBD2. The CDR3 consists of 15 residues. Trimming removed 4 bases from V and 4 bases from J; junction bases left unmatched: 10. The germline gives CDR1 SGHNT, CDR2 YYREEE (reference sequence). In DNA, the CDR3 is TGTGCCAGCAGCCCGGCCCAGCGGGAGCCGTACGAGCAGTACTTC. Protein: CASSPAQREPYEQYF.

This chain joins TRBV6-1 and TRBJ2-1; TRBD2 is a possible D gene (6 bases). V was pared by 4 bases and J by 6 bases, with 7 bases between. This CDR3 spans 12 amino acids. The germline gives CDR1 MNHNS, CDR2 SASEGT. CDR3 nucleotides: TGTGCCAGCAGTGGGGACTCCAATGAGCAGTTCTTC. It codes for CASSGDSNEQFF.

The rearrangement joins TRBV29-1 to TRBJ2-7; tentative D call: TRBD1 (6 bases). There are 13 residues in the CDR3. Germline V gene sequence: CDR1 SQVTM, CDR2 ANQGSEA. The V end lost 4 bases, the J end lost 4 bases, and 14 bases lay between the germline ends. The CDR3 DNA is TGCAGCGTTGGAAGGGGGAATCAATACGAGCAGTACTTC. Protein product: CSVGRGNQYEQYF.

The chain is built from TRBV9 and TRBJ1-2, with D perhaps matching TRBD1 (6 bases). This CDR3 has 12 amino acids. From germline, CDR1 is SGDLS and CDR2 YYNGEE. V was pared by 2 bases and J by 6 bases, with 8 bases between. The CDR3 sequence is CASSVGADGYTF. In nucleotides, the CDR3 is TGTGCCAGCAGCGTGGGGGCTGATGGCTACACCTTC.

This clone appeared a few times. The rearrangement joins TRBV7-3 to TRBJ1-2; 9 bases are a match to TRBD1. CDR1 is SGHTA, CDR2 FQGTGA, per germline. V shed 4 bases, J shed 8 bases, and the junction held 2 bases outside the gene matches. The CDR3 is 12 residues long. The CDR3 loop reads CASSWDRVGYTF. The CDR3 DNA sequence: TGTGCCAGCAGCTGGGACAGGGTCGGCTACACCTTC.

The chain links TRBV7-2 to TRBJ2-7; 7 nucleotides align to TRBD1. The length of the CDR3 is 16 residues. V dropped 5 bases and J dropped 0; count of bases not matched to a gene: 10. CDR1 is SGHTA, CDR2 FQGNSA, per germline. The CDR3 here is CASSPRTGPSSYEQYF. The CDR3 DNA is TGTGCCAGCAGCCCAAGGACAGGCCCTTCCTCCTACGAGCAGTACTTC.

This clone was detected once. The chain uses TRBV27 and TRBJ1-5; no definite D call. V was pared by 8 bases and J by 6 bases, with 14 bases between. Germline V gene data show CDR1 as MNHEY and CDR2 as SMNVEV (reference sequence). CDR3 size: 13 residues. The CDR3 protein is CASLAGKGQPQHF. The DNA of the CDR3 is TGTGCCAGCCTAGCGGGGAAAGGTCAGCCCCAGCATTTT.

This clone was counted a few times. The CDR3 is CASAPQDYGYTF. As DNA, the CDR3 is TGTGCTAGTGCCCCCCAGGACTATGGCTACACCTTC. The genes are TRBV12-5 and TRBJ1-2, with D unclear. Trimming cost V 7 bases and J 3 bases, with 9 bases left between them. The germline CDR1 and CDR2 sequences are LGHNT and FRNRAP. The CDR3 consists of 12 residues.

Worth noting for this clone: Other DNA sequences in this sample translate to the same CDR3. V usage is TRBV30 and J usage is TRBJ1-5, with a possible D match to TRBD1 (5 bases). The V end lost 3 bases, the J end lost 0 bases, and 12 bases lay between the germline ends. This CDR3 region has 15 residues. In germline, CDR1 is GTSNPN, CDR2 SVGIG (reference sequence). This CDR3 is CAWSRLDSSNQPQHF. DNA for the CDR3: TGTGCCTGGAGCCGCCTTGACAGTAGCAATCAGCCCCAGCATTTT.

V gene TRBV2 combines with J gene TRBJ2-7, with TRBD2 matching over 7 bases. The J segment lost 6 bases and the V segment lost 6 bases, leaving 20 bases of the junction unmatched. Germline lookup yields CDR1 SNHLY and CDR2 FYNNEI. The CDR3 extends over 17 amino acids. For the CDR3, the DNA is TGTGCCAGCAGAGAGACGATAGCGGGTGCCCTCCGCGTCGAGCAGTACTTC. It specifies CASRETIAGALRVEQYF.

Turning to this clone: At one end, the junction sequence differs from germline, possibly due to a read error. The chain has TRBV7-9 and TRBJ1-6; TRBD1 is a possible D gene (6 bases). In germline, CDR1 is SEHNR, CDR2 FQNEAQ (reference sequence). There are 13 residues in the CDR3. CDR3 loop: CSSSPQGPAALHF. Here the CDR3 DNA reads TGTTCCAGCAGCCCCCAGGGGCCCGCAGCCCTCCACTTT.

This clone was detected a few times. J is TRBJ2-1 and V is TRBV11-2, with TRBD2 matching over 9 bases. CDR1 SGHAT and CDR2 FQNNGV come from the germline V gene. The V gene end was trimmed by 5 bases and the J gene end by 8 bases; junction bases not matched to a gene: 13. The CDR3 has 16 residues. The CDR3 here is CASSSLGSGSLDEQFF. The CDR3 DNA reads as TGTGCCAGCAGCAGTCTGGGTAGCGGGAGTTTGGATGAGCAGTTCTTC.

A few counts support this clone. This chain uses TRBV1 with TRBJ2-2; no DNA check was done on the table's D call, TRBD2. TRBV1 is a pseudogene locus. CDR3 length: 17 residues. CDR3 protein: CTSSQGSSGRSAGELFF. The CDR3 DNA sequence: TGCACCAGCAGCCAAGGATCGAGCGGGAGGAGTGCCGGGGAGCTGTTTTTT.

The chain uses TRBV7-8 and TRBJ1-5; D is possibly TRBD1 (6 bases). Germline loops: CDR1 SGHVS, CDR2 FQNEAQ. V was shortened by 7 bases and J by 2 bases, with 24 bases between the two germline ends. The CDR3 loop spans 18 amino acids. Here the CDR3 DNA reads TGTGCCAGCACCCAGATGGGATGGGGAGGGGGTCGCAATCAGCCCCAGCATTTT. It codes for CASTQMGWGGGRNQPQHF.

The CDR3 sequence is CASSLAGVGNSPLHF. The CDR3 nucleotides are TGTGCCAGCAGCTTGGCAGGGGTGGGTAATTCACCCCTCCACTTT. The chain links TRBV11-2 to TRBJ1-6, with D tentatively TRBD1 (6 bases). Germline CDR1 reads SGHAT; CDR2 reads FQNNGV. CDR3 length: 15 amino acids. V was clipped by 3 bases and J by 6 bases, with 12 bases between them. Looking up the rest from reference TRBV11-2 and TRBJ1-6 gives the full variable domain: EAGVAQSPRYKIIEKRQSVAFWCNPISGHATLYWYQQILGQGPKLLIQFQNNGVVDDSQLPKDRFSAERLKGVDSTLKIQPAKLEDSAVYLCASSLAGVGNSPLHFGNGTRLTVT.

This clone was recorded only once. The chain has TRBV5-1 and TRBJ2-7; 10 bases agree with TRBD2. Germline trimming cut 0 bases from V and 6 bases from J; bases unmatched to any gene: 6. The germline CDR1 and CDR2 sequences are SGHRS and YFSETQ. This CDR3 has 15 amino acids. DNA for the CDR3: TGCGCCAGCAGCTTGGCCGGGCTAGCGGGAGCCGAGCAGTACTTC. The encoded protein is CASSLAGLAGAEQYF.

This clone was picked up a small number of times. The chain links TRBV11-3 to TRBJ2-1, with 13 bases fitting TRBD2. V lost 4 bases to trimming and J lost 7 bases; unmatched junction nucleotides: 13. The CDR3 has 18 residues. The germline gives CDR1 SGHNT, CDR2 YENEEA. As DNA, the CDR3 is TGTGCCAGCAGCTCATCCAGCCCTAGGGGACTAGCGGGAAATGAGCAGTTCTTC. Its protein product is CASSSSSPRGLAGNEQFF.

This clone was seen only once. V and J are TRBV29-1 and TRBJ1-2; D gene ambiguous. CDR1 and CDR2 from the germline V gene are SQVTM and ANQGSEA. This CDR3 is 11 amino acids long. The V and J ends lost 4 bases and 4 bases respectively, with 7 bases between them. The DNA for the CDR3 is TGCAGCGTTGTCCCGAGCTATGGCTACACCTTC. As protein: CSVVPSYGYTF.

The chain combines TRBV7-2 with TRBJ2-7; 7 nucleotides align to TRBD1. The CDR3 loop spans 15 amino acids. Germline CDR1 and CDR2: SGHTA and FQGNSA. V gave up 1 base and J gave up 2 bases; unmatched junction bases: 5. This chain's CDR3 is CASSLGVGQTYEQYF. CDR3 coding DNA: TGTGCCAGCAGCTTAGGAGTGGGACAGACCTACGAGCAGTACTTC. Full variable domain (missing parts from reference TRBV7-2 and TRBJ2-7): GAGVSQSPSNKVTEKGKDVELRCDPISGHTALYWYRQSLGQGLEFLIYFQGNSAPDKSGLPSDRFSAERTGGSVSTLTIQRTQQEDSAVYLCASSLGVGQTYEQYFGPGTRLTVT.